A single sample is the source of the 32 T cell receptor beta chains below, sequenced in a study of T cells in Graves' hyperthyroidism and ophthalmopathy. RNA transcripts provided the source from which TCR beta CDR3 regions were amplified. The HTBI primer set drove a first-round RT-PCR of the TCR CDR3. Via MiXCR, TCRdb re-called the multiplex PCR reads, giving one row per CDR3 protein. In the table there are 300,000 to 400,000 distinct CDR3 sequences, around a sixth of which are singletons. Sample: blood. The receptors stem from a woman in her forties or fifties with Graves' hyperthyroidism.

This clonotype was found a few times. The chain couples TRBV2 to TRBJ2-5; 9 bases match TRBD2. The CDR3 covers 15 residues. V dropped 11 bases and J dropped 2; count of bases not matched to a gene: 12. The germline V gene has CDR1 SNHLY and CDR2 FYNNEI. Here the CDR3 DNA reads TGTGCCTGCGATAGCGGGGGACCGCGTCAAGAGACCCAGTACTTC. Translating it yields CACDSGGPRQETQYF.

The chain carries TRBV25-1 and TRBJ1-1; D remains unclear. Germline lookup yields CDR1 MGHDK and CDR2 SYGVNS. Trimming pared 4 bases from V and 0 bases from J, leaving 3 bases between. The CDR3 covers 12 residues. The DNA for the CDR3 is TGTGCCAGCAGTGCTTTGAACACTGAAGCTTTCTTT. Its protein is CASSALNTEAFF.

This chain connects TRBV27 to TRBJ1-1, with a possible D match to TRBD1 (5 bases). V dropped 2 bases and J dropped 4 bases, with 8 bases sitting between them. Per the germline V gene, CDR1 is MNHEY and CDR2 is SMNVEV (reference sequence). The CDR3 is 13 residues long. CDR3 nucleotide sequence: TGTGCCAGCAGTTTAACGAGGGGCACTGAAGCTTTCTTT. Encoded protein: CASSLTRGTEAFF.

This clonotype was picked up a small number of times. V is TRBV12-3 or TRBV12-4 and J is TRBJ2-7; D is perhaps TRBD1 or TRBD2 (5 bases each). The ends were cut back, 5 bases at V and 3 bases at J, with 14 bases in the middle. The CDR3 loop spans 14 amino acids. In nucleotides, the CDR3 is TGTGCCAGCAGTGCCCGGGACCCCATCTACGAGCAGTACTTC. Amino acids: CASSARDPIYEQYF.

Only a few counts were recorded for this clonotype. J is TRBJ2-7 and V is TRBV28; the D is unclear. V gave up 8 bases and J gave up 6 bases, with 8 bases separating them. Germline V CDR1 and CDR2: MDHEN, SYDVKM. The CDR3 is made up of 10 amino acids. Here the CDR3 DNA reads TGTGCCAGCGGGCCCCGCGAGCAGTACGTC. As protein: CASGPREQYV.

This clonotype was detected many times. This sequence joins TRBV7-8 and TRBJ1-5; possibly TRBD1 for D (5 bases). CDR1 and CDR2 from the germline V gene are SGHVS and FQNEAQ. This CDR3 is 14 amino acids long. Trimming shortened V by 3 bases and J by 5 bases, and 11 bases separated the two germline ends. The CDR3 DNA reads TGTGCCAGCAGCTTCACCGGGGCCGATCAGCCCCAGCATTTT. It encodes CASSFTGADQPQHF.

This clonotype was observed many times. The rearrangement joins TRBV20-1 to TRBJ2-7, with TRBD1 matching over 7 bases. The length of the CDR3 is 12 residues. The V segment lost 6 bases and the J segment 3 bases; nucleotides outside the gene matches: 5. The germline CDR1 and CDR2 sequences are DFQATT and SNEGSKA (reference sequence). CDR3 residues: CSARTGVYEQYF. The CDR3 DNA is TGCAGTGCCCGGACAGGTGTCTACGAGCAGTACTTC.

This clonotype came up many times. Here the CDR3 DNA reads TGTGCCAGCAGTCGTCCAGGGGTATCCTACGAGCAGTACTTC. Translated, it gives CASSRPGVSYEQYF. The chain recombines TRBV12-3 or TRBV12-4 with TRBJ2-7; a possible D gene is TRBD1 (6 bases). V gave up 5 bases and J gave up 1 base, with 12 bases separating them. The CDR3 runs to 14 residues.

The sample holds many counts of this clonotype. This chain joins TRBV5-5 and TRBJ1-1; 8 nucleotides agree with TRBD1. Germline loops: CDR1 SGHKS, CDR2 YYEKEE (reference sequence). The CDR3 has 16 residues. J was trimmed by 2 bases and V by 4 bases; bases with no gene match: 10. The CDR3 DNA reads TGTGCCAGCAGCCCTCAGGGGGCGGGTATCAACACTGAAGCTTTCTTT. Its protein product is CASSPQGAGINTEAFF. The full variable domain, in which reference TRBV5-5 and TRBJ1-1 provide the parts outside the CDR3, is DAGVTQSPTHLIKTRGQQVTLRCSPISGHKSVSWYQQVLGQGPQFIFQYYEKEERGRGNFPDRFSARQFPNYSSELNVNALLLGDSALYLCASSPQGAGINTEAFFGQGTRLTVV.

This clonotype has at least ten counts. The chain couples TRBV28 to TRBJ2-5; possible D gene TRBD2, 6 bases. Germline V gene sequence: CDR1 MDHEN, CDR2 SYDVKM. The CDR3 runs to 13 residues. Trimming shortened V by 11 bases and J by 5 bases, and 18 bases separated the two germline ends. CDR3 sequence (DNA): TGTGCCTCGGGGCAGGGAGGTGTGGAGACCCAGTACTTC. Translated, it gives CASGQGGVETQYF.

This clonotype was counted a few times. The chain is built from TRBV7-3 and TRBJ2-1; 10 bases agree with TRBD2. Looked up from germline, CDR1 is SGHTA and CDR2 is FQGTGA. V shed 1 base, J shed 0 bases, and the junction held 9 bases outside the gene matches. CDR3 length: 19 amino acids. CDR3 loop: CASSLIPSGGSSSYNEQFF. In DNA, the CDR3 is TGTGCCAGCAGCTTAATCCCTAGCGGGGGTTCAAGCTCCTACAATGAGCAGTTCTTC.

In regard to this clonotype: The junction does not match germline at one end; this may be a read error. This chain connects TRBV3-1 to TRBJ2-5, with a possible D match to TRBD1 (6 bases). Germline lookup yields CDR1 LGHDT and CDR2 YNNKEL (reference sequence). The CDR3 is 14 amino acids. The CDR3 DNA sequence: TGCGCCAGCAGCCAAGACCAGGGGCCCGAGACCCAGTACTTC. Translating it yields CASSQDQGPETQYF.

This clonotype was observed at least ten times. V usage is TRBV3-1 and J usage is TRBJ2-6; D is uncertain. The CDR3 is 15 amino acids. Germline V lookup: CDR1 LGHDT, CDR2 YNNKEL (reference sequence). V gave up 0 bases and J gave up 0 bases, with 3 bases separating them. For the CDR3, the DNA is TGTGCCAGCAGCCAAGACTTCTCTGGGGCCAACGTCCTGACTTTC. This translates into CASSQDFSGANVLTF. The full variable domain, its missing parts supplied by reference TRBV3-1 and TRBJ2-6, is DTAVSQTPKYLVTQMGNDKSIKCEQNLGHDTMYWYKQDSKKFLKIMFSYNNKELIINETVPNRFSPKSPDKAHLNLHINSLELGDSAVYFCASSQDFSGANVLTFGAGSRLTVL.

This clonotype was counted only a few times. V is TRBV9 and J is TRBJ2-1; 7 nucleotides line up with TRBD1. J was trimmed by 13 bases and V by 4 bases; bases with no gene match: 8. The CDR3 is 12 amino acids. The germline V gene encodes CDR1 SGDLS and CDR2 YYNGEE. The CDR3 spells CASSPTGVPQFF. The CDR3 DNA follows: TGTGCCAGCAGCCCCACAGGGGTACCTCAGTTCTTC.

This clonotype was seen only a few times. The J gene is TRBJ1-2, the V gene TRBV10-3; no definite D call. In germline, CDR1 is ENHRY, CDR2 SYGVKD. The ends were cut back, 0 bases at V and 6 bases at J, with 17 bases in the middle. CDR3 length: 16 amino acids. Here the CDR3 reads CAISESAGLATDGYTF. The DNA of the CDR3 is TGTGCCATCAGTGAGTCGGCGGGGTTAGCTACTGATGGCTACACCTTC.

This clonotype appeared a few times. The chain employs TRBV6-1 and TRBJ2-1; no definite D call. V gave up 0 bases and J gave up 9 bases, with 6 bases separating them. Germline CDR1 and CDR2: MNHNS and SASEGT. The CDR3 covers 12 residues. CDR3: CASSEAGFEQFF. The CDR3 coding sequence is TGTGCCAGCAGTGAAGCAGGGTTTGAGCAGTTCTTC.

CDR3 sequence (DNA): TGTGCCAGCAGTTACTCGAGAAGCGGGGTCTACGAGCAGTACTTC. Translated, it gives CASSYSRSGVYEQYF. This sequence joins TRBV6-2 or TRBV6-3 and TRBJ2-7; TRBD2 matches 7 bases. The CDR3 extends over 15 amino acids. Unmatched junction bases numbered 5, after V lost 0 bases and J lost 3 bases. Germline CDR1 reads MNHEY; CDR2 reads SVGEGT.

This clonotype was observed a handful of times. The J gene is TRBJ1-2, the V gene TRBV4-1, with 7 bases matching TRBD1. The V and J ends lost 6 bases and 3 bases, in that order; junction bases with no gene match: 7. Germline CDR1 is MGHRA and CDR2 is YSYEKL. This CDR3 region has 14 residues. CDR3 residues: CASSSLGGDYGYTF. CDR3 coding DNA: TGCGCCAGCAGTAGCTTAGGGGGCGACTATGGCTACACCTTC.

This clonotype was picked up a small number of times. The chain recombines TRBV20-1 with TRBJ2-2, with D possibly TRBD1 on 6 matching bases. Germline lookup yields CDR1 DFQATT and CDR2 SNEGSKA (reference sequence). Trimming removed 3 bases from V and 4 bases from J, with 12 bases in between. The CDR3 consists of 14 residues. Here the CDR3 DNA reads TGCAGTGCTAGTGCAGGGGTTTTCACCGGGGAGCTGTTTTTT. It encodes CSASAGVFTGELFF.

This clonotype has only a few counts. The genes are TRBV20-1 and TRBJ1-3; D not certain. CDR3 length: 11 residues. Trimming cost V 6 bases and J 8 bases, with 11 bases left between them. Germline CDR1 DFQATT, CDR2 SNEGSKA (reference sequence). Written as DNA, the CDR3 is TGCAGTGCCATCCCGCGGGACACCATATATTTT. Translating it yields CSAIPRDTIYF.

As to this clonotype: At one of its ends the junction is not consistent with the germline gene, which may arise from a read error. The chain uses TRBV10-3 and TRBJ2-1, with a weak D call TRBD1 (6 bases). This CDR3 comprises 15 residues. Germline CDR1 is ENHRY and CDR2 is SYGVKD. CDR3 nucleotide sequence: TGTGCCATCACGTCCCCAGGGGCAGGCTACAATGAGCAGCTCTTC. It yields the protein CAITSPGAGYNEQLF.

V is TRBV7-2 and J is TRBJ2-7, with 11 positions matching TRBD2. The CDR3 extends over 15 amino acids. Germline CDR1 and CDR2: SGHTA and FQGNSA. V dropped 5 bases and J dropped 9; count of bases not matched to a gene: 12. CDR3 region: CASSLLSGRDSVQYF. The CDR3 nucleotides are TGTGCCAGCAGCCTCCTTAGCGGGAGGGACTCTGTGCAGTACTTC.

The rearrangement joins TRBV3-1 to TRBJ2-6, with 7 bases that match TRBD1. V was clipped by 1 base and J by 2 bases; unmatched bases: 5. Germline lookup yields CDR1 LGHDT and CDR2 YNNKEL (reference sequence). The CDR3 sequence is 17 residues long. The CDR3 here is CASSQVTGVAGANVLTF. In DNA, the CDR3 is TGTGCCAGCAGCCAAGTTACAGGGGTTGCTGGGGCCAACGTCCTGACTTTC.

This clonotype was observed many times. The CDR3 spells CASTHSGNTDTQYF. The CDR3 DNA follows: TGTGCCAGCACCCATAGCGGAAACACAGATACGCAGTATTTT. This chain links TRBV7-9 with TRBJ2-3; possible D gene TRBD2, 6 bases. CDR3 length: 14 amino acids. Trimming left V 7 bases short and J 2 bases short, with 13 bases between. Germline CDR1 reads SEHNR; CDR2 reads FQNEAQ (reference sequence). The whole variable domain, remainder taken from reference TRBV7-9 and TRBJ2-3, is DTGVSQNPRHKITKRGQNVTFRCDPISEHNRLYWYRQTLGQGPEFLTYFQNEAQLEKSRLLSDRFSAERPKGSFSTLEIQRTEQGDSAMYLCASTHSGNTDTQYFGPGTRLTVL.

As concerns this clonotype: A much larger clone differs by one base, so this may be a read error. The rearrangement joins TRBV20-1 to TRBJ2-1; 15 bases are shared with TRBD2. The CDR3 covers 16 residues. V shed 6 bases and J 5 bases; nucleotides not matched to a gene: 8. Germline V lookup: CDR1 DFQATT, CDR2 SNEGSKA (reference sequence). CDR3 region: CSAGTSGRTRNNEQFF. CDR3 coding DNA: TGCAGTGCCGGGACTAGCGGGAGGACCCGGAACAATGAGCAGTTCTTC.

The V call is TRBV6-1, the J call TRBJ2-5; D is unclear. Trimming cost V 7 bases and J 5 bases, with 11 bases left between them. CDR1 is MNHNS and CDR2 is SASEGT in the germline V gene. This CDR3 is built from 12 residues. The CDR3 reads CASISSSETQYF. The CDR3 DNA sequence: TGTGCCAGCATCTCCAGCAGCGAGACCCAGTACTTC.

This clonotype was seen ten or more times. V usage is TRBV28 and J usage is TRBJ2-7; D is ambiguous. V was cut by 4 bases and J by 2 bases, with 6 bases left in between. There are 12 residues in the CDR3. CDR1 is MDHEN, CDR2 SYDVKM, per germline. The CDR3 spells CASSWHTYEQYF. In DNA form, the CDR3 reads TGTGCCAGCAGTTGGCACACCTACGAGCAGTACTTC.

This clonotype was recorded many times. V gene TRBV7-6 combines with J gene TRBJ2-6; the match to TRBD1 covers 7 bases. Germline loops: CDR1 SGHVS, CDR2 FNYEAQ. This CDR3 region has 17 residues. Germline trimming cut 6 bases from V and 0 bases from J; bases unmatched to any gene: 8. In DNA, the CDR3 is TGTGCCAGCAGTTCCCGTGGGACAGACTCTGGGGCCAACGTCCTGACTTTC. It is translated as CASSSRGTDSGANVLTF. Filled out from reference TRBV7-6 and TRBJ2-6, the complete variable domain reads GAGVSQSPRYKVTKRGQDVALRCDPISGHVSLYWYRQALGQGPEFLTYFNYEAQQDKSGLPNDRFSAERPEGSISTLTIQRTEQRDSAMYRCASSSRGTDSGANVLTFGAGSRLTVL.

The chain is built from TRBV7-2 and TRBJ2-1; 11 nucleotides align to TRBD2. Trimming at V came to 6 bases and at J to 3 bases, leaving 7 bases not matched to a gene. CDR1 is SGHTA and CDR2 is FQGNSA in the germline V gene. The CDR3 covers 16 residues. As DNA, the CDR3 is TGTGCCAGCAGACCCCCAACTAGCGGGGGCTACAATGAGCAGTTCTTC. As protein: CASRPPTSGGYNEQFF.

This clonotype was recorded many times. The chain employs TRBV11-2 and TRBJ2-3; 7 nucleotides match TRBD2. Germline V gene sequence: CDR1 SGHAT, CDR2 FQNNGV. The CDR3 is 19 amino acids. Losses at the gene ends were 5 bases for V and 2 bases for J; bases not matched to a gene: 19. The CDR3 nucleotides are TGTGCCAGCAGCCCCAGGGCCGGGCGAGCGGGGTTCTACACAGATACGCAGTATTTT. This gives the protein CASSPRAGRAGFYTDTQYF. The variable domain in full, completed from reference TRBV11-2 and TRBJ2-3, reads EAGVAQSPRYKIIEKRQSVAFWCNPISGHATLYWYQQILGQGPKLLIQFQNNGVVDDSQLPKDRFSAERLKGVDSTLKIQPAKLEDSAVYLCASSPRAGRAGFYTDTQYFGPGTRLTVL.

CDR3 nucleotide sequence: TGTGCCAGCAGTTTATCAGGGGTTGGTAACGAGCAGTGCGTC. Translating it yields CASSLSGVGNEQCV. V gene TRBV27 combines with J gene TRBJ2-7, with D maybe TRBD1 (5 bases). This CDR3 has 14 amino acids. CDR1 and CDR2 from the germline V gene are MNHEY and SMNVEV (reference sequence).

CDR3 sequence (DNA): TGTGCCAGCAGTTCTGGACAGGCCTACACCGGGGAGCTGTTTTTT. Residues: CASSSGQAYTGELFF. The gene calls are TRBV12-3 or TRBV12-4 and TRBJ2-2; TRBD1 aligns across 7 bases. The V segment lost 4 bases and the J segment 3 bases; nucleotides outside the gene matches: 5. The CDR3 totals 15 residues.